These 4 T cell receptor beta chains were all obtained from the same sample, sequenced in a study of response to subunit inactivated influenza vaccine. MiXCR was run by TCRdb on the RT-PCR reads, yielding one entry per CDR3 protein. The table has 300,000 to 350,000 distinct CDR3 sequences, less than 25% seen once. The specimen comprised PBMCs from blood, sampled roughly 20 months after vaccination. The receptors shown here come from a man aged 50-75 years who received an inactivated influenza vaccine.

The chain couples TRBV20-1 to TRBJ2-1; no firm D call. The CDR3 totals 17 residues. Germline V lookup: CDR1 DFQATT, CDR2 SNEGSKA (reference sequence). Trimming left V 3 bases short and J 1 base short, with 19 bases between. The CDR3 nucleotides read TGCAGTGCTAGCACCACCAGGCGGCCTACTTCCTACAATGAGCAGTTCTTC. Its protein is CSASTTRRPTSYNEQFF.

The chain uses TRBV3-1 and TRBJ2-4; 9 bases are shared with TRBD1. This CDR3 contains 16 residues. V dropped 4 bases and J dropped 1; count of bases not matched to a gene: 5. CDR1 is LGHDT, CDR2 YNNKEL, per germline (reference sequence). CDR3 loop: CASSLQGTGAKNIQYF. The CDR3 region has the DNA TGTGCCAGCAGCCTCCAGGGGACAGGGGCCAAAAACATTCAGTACTTC.

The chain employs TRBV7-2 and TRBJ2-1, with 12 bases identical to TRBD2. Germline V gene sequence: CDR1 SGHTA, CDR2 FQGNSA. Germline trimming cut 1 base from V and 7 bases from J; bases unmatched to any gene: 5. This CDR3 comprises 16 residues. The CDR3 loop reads CASSLVSGLAGNEQFF. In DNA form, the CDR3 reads TGTGCCAGCAGCTTAGTTTCGGGACTAGCGGGTAATGAGCAGTTCTTC.

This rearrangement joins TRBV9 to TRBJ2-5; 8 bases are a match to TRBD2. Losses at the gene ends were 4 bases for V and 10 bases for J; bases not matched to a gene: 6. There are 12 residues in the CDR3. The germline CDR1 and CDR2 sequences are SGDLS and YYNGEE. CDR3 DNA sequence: TGTGCCAGCAGCCCAGGACTAGCAATCCAGTACTTC. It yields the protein CASSPGLAIQYF.